The 29 T cell receptor beta chains reported below all come from one sample, sequenced in a study of T cell clonality in common variable immunodeficiency. Repertoires were generated with immunoSEQ multiplex PCR, while TCRdb's copy carries only in-frame clones and drops some. This sample carries 45,000 to 55,000 clones, none of them present only once. The sequenced sample was peripheral blood mononuclear cells. The source is a person between 18 and 70 years old in good health.

The sample holds many counts of this clone. The CDR3 is cut off 3 residues early in the read; its end comes from the germline J gene. The V and J genes are TRBV4-2 and TRBJ2-5; 7 bases fit TRBD1. This CDR3 spans 14 amino acids. Looked up from germline, CDR1 is LGHNA and CDR2 is YNFKEQ. J gave up 2 bases and V 3 bases, and 3 bases lay outside the gene matches. CDR3 DNA (partial): TGTGCCAGCAGCCATACGGACAGGCAAGAGACC. It translates to CASSHTDRQET. The whole CDR3 sequence is CASSHTDRQETQYF.

This clone was observed at least ten times. The sequence runs out 3 residues before the end of the CDR3; the remainder is reconstructed from the germline J gene. The J gene is TRBJ1-2, the V gene TRBV3-1 (or the pseudogene TRBV3-2); a weak D match, TRBD1 (6 bases). Germline V CDR1 and CDR2: LGHDT, YNNKEL (reference sequence). The CDR3 runs 12 residues. With 8 bases removed from V and 3 bases from J, the gap between germline ends came to 10 bases. The DNA read from the CDR3 is TGTGCCAGCTCTGGGGGCTACTATGGC. Translated, it gives CASSGGYYG. The full CDR3 protein reads CASSGGYYGYTF.

This clone has at least ten counts. The read ends 3 residues shy of where the CDR3 ends; the end is completed using the germline J gene. The V call is TRBV6-2 or TRBV6-3, the J call TRBJ1-5, with TRBD1 matching over 9 bases. The CDR3 spans 15 residues. The germline gives CDR1 MNHEY, CDR2 SVGEGT. Losses at the gene ends were 4 bases for V and 5 bases for J; bases not matched to a gene: 6. CDR3 bases read: TGTGCCAGCAGTTCCCGGGACAGGGCTCATCAGCCC. Amino acids: CASSSRDRAHQP. The full CDR3 reads CASSSRDRAHQPQHF.

This clone was detected ten times or more. The read ends 3 residues shy of where the CDR3 ends; the end is completed using the germline J gene. The chain employs TRBV20-1 and TRBJ2-1; possible D gene TRBD1, 7 bases. V dropped 5 bases and J dropped 6 bases, with 14 bases sitting between them. Per germline, CDR1 DFQATT and CDR2 SNEGSKA (reference sequence). The CDR3 loop spans 13 amino acids. The sequenced CDR3 bases are TGCAGTGCTGCCGGAGGGGGCGGCAATGAG. Protein product: CSAAGGGGNE. The CDR3 reads in full as CSAAGGGGNEQFF.

The sample holds a few counts of this clone. The observed sequence ends 3 residues before the CDR3 terminus, with the missing tail filled in from the germline J gene. The J gene is TRBJ2-3, the V gene TRBV20-1; TRBD2 matches at 7 bases. Trimming removed 5 bases from V and 2 bases from J; junction bases left unmatched: 10. There are 15 residues in the CDR3. Germline loops: CDR1 DFQATT, CDR2 SNEGSKA (reference sequence). CDR3 loop: CSALALAESTDTQYF. Incomplete CDR3 DNA: TGCAGTGCTCTCGCTCTAGCGGAGTCCACAGATACG.

This clone has a count of ten or more. The read ends 3 residues early relative to the CDR3; the germline J gene fills the gap. The rearrangement links TRBV29-1 to TRBJ2-1, with 16 bases matching TRBD2. Trimming took 4 bases from V and 8 from J; bases not matched to a gene: 14. Germline lookup yields CDR1 SQVTM and CDR2 ANQGSEA. The CDR3 has 18 amino acids. CDR3 DNA (partial): TGCAGCGTTGTAGGGGGACTAGCGGGAGGGAAGAGGGTACATGAG. Encoded protein: CSVVGGLAGGKRVHE. The whole CDR3 protein reads CSVVGGLAGGKRVHEQFF.

This clone was seen at least ten times. The missing CDR3 end, 3 residues past where the read stops, is filled in from the germline J gene. The chain recombines TRBV19 with TRBJ1-2, with 7 bases matching TRBD1. The CDR3 length is 14 residues. Germline lookup yields CDR1 LNHDA and CDR2 SQIVND (reference sequence). The ends lost 5 bases at V and 3 bases at J; junction bases unmatched: 6. The CDR3 protein is CASSSEGTDYGYTF. The part of the CDR3 DNA that was read is TGTGCCAGTAGTTCCGAGGGGACAGACTATGGC. Drawing the rest from reference TRBV19 and TRBJ1-2, the complete variable domain is DGGITQSPKYLFRKEGQNVTLSCEQNLNHDAMYWYRQDPGQGLRLIYYSQIVNDFQKGDIAEGYSVSREKKESFPLTVTSAQKNPTAFYLCASSSEGTDYGYTFGSGTRLTVV.

This clone occurred many times. From the germline J gene comes the end of the CDR3, since the read stops 3 residues before it. V usage is TRBV4-1 and J usage is TRBJ1-1; D unclear. V lost 4 bases and J 0 bases, leaving 18 bases between the germline ends. The germline CDR1 and CDR2 sequences are MGHRA and YSYEKL. The CDR3 loop spans 17 amino acids. The CDR3 DNA, read in part, is TGCGCCAGCAGCCCCGGAAGGGTCCACACCTTGAACACTGAA. It yields the protein CASSPGRVHTLNTE. In full, the CDR3 is CASSPGRVHTLNTEAFF.

This clone has at least ten counts. The DNA ends 3 residues before the CDR3 does, and the rest of the CDR3 is filled in from the germline J gene. The J gene is TRBJ2-2, the V gene TRBV11-3; 7 bases line up with TRBD1. The V gene's germline CDR1 is SGHNT and CDR2 YENEEA. The CDR3 length is 15 residues. V lost 1 base, J lost 6 bases, and 5 bases stayed unmatched. Incomplete CDR3 DNA: TGTGCCAGCAGCTTAGGAGGGGGCGCCGCCGGGGAG. Amino acid sequence: CASSLGGGAAGE. The full CDR3 protein is CASSLGGGAAGELFF.

About this clone itself: The read comes to an end 3 residues before the CDR3 does, leaving the germline J gene to fill in the end. The chain combines TRBV2 with TRBJ2-1; D is possibly TRBD2 (5 bases). Germline values: CDR1 SNHLY, CDR2 FYNNEI. The CDR3 has 13 residues. Trimming removed 6 bases at V and 5 bases at J, with 11 bases between. CDR3 sequence reads: CASRLERNNEQFF. The part of the CDR3 DNA that was read is TGTGCCAGCAGGCTGGAGCGGAACAATGAG.

This clone was detected many times. Read sequence stops 3 residues before the CDR3 end, and the germline J gene provides the missing end. The chain recombines TRBV5-4 with TRBJ2-3; 11 bases are shared with TRBD2. CDR3 length: 16 amino acids. J gave up 3 bases and V 4 bases, and 7 bases lay outside the gene matches. Germline lookup yields CDR1 SGHNT and CDR2 YYREEE (reference sequence). CDR3 loop: CASSGTSGSLTDTQYF. Partial CDR3 DNA: TGTGCCAGCAGCGGTACTAGCGGGAGTCTAACAGATACG. Complete variable domain (other parts from reference TRBV5-4 and TRBJ2-3): ETGVTQSPTHLIKTRGQQVTLRCSSQSGHNTVSWYQQALGQGPQFIFQYYREEENGRGNFPPRFSGLQFPNYSSELNVNALELDDSALYLCASSGTSGSLTDTQYFGPGTRLTVL.

This clone was detected many times. Read coverage stops 3 residues before the CDR3 terminus; the germline J gene supplies the remainder. The chain combines TRBV7-2 with TRBJ2-3; D may be TRBD1 (5 bases). The CDR3 sequence is 14 residues long. Germline CDR1 reads SGHTA; CDR2 reads FQGNSA. Trimming shortened V by 1 base and J by 5 bases, and 10 bases separated the two germline ends. CDR3 amino acids: CASSLGRAGDTQYF. CDR3 bases read: TGTGCCAGCAGCTTAGGCAGGGCAGGAGATACG.

This clone was observed many times. Sequencing ends 3 residues short of the CDR3 end; the germline J gene provides the rest. The chain combines TRBV5-5 with TRBJ1-5, with D unclear. Germline V gene sequence: CDR1 SGHKS, CDR2 YYEKEE (reference sequence). The CDR3 is made up of 13 amino acids. Trimming shortened V by 4 bases and J by 0 bases, and 5 bases separated the two germline ends. CDR3 sequence reads: CASSVYSNQPQHF. The CDR3 DNA, read in part, is TGTGCCAGCAGCGTATATAGCAATCAGCCC.

Many counts were recorded for this clone. The CDR3 reads CAIRRELAGGLPDTQYF. CDR3 bases read: TGTGCCATCAGACGCGAACTAGCGGGAGGACTTCCAGATACG. The V and J genes are TRBV10-3 and TRBJ2-3; 12 bases fit TRBD2. The read terminates 3 residues before the CDR3 end, so the remaining end is supplied by the germline J gene. The germline V gene encodes CDR1 ENHRY and CDR2 SYGVKD. The CDR3 length is 17 residues. V shed 6 bases and J 4 bases; nucleotides not matched to a gene: 11.

This clone was seen repeatedly, ten times or more. The CDR3 end lies 3 residues beyond the end of the read and is filled in from the germline J gene. This chain links TRBV6-2 or TRBV6-3 with TRBJ1-5, with D possibly being TRBD1 (6 bases). CDR1 is MNHEY, CDR2 SVGEGT, per germline. This CDR3 has 16 amino acids. Deletions cut 2 bases from V and 2 bases from J, with 13 bases between. The CDR3 DNA, read in part, is TGTGCCAGCAGTTACCACCGGGACATCGGCAATCAGCCC. Amino acids: CASSYHRDIGNQP. The entire CDR3 is CASSYHRDIGNQPQHF.

This clone came up many times. The read finishes 3 residues shy of the CDR3 end, and the germline J gene is used to complete it. This chain joins TRBV2 and TRBJ2-3; tentatively, D is TRBD1 (6 bases). CDR1 and CDR2 from the germline V gene are SNHLY and FYNNEI. This CDR3 region has 12 residues. This CDR3 reads CASSQERGTQYF. The CDR3 bases that were read are TGTGCCAGCAGTCAAGAGAGGGGGACG.

Ten or more counts support this clone. The read ends 3 residues shy of where the CDR3 ends; the end is completed using the germline J gene. The chain joins TRBV7-3 to TRBJ1-1; no definite D call. Deletions cut 5 bases from V and 1 base from J, with 8 bases between. The CDR3 is 13 amino acids. Germline assignment: CDR1 SGHTA and CDR2 FQGTGA. Incomplete CDR3 DNA: TGTGCCAGCAGCATTAACAGGAACACTGAA. Translating it yields CASSINRNTE. The CDR3 as a whole reads CASSINRNTEAFF.

This clone was observed at least ten times. This CDR3 is CASSDGTNEGTEAFF. Incomplete CDR3 DNA: TGTGCCAGCAGTGATGGCACAAATGAGGGCACTGAA. The chain carries TRBV6-1 and TRBJ1-1; D not certain. With the read ending 3 residues before the CDR3 end, the germline J gene is used to fill in that end. This CDR3 contains 15 residues. V lost 3 bases to trimming and J lost 4 bases, with 15 bases between them. In germline, CDR1 is MNHNS, CDR2 SASEGT.

This clone counts as medium-sized. The read comes to an end 3 residues before the CDR3 does, leaving the germline J gene to fill in the end. This chain connects TRBV12-3 or TRBV12-4 to TRBJ1-1; D gene uncertain. This CDR3 is 15 amino acids long. Trimming removed 3 bases from V and 0 bases from J, with 11 bases in between. CDR3: CASSFQAGMNTEAFF. The part of the CDR3 DNA that was read is TGTGCCAGCAGTTTTCAGGCGGGTATGAACACTGAA.

This clone was found many times. The read stops 3 residues short of the end of the CDR3; the missing end is completed from the germline J gene. The chain is built from TRBV7-3 and TRBJ2-5; weak D call: TRBD1 (7 bases). V was shortened by 0 bases and J by 2 bases, with 10 bases between the two germline ends. This CDR3 contains 15 residues. Germline CDR1 reads SGHTA; CDR2 reads FQGTGA. The sequenced part of the CDR3 DNA is TGTGCCAGCAGCTTAACGGCGGGACAGCAAGAGACC. Residues: CASSLTAGQQET. The entire CDR3 protein is CASSLTAGQQETQYF.

This clone was observed many times. The read finishes 3 residues shy of the CDR3 end, and the germline J gene is used to complete it. This rearrangement joins TRBV18 to TRBJ2-2; D not certain. Trimming stripped 3 bases from V and 0 bases from J, with 2 bases between. This CDR3 contains 13 residues. Germline V gene data show CDR1 as KGHSH and CDR2 as LQKENI. The sequenced CDR3 bases are TGTGCCAGCTCACCCTCGAACACCGGGGAG. Amino acid sequence: CASSPSNTGE. The whole CDR3 sequence reads CASSPSNTGELFF.

This clone was found many times. Read sequence stops 3 residues before the CDR3 end, and the germline J gene provides the missing end. V and J are TRBV6-2 or TRBV6-3 and TRBJ2-3; 10 bases align to TRBD1. V lost 5 bases, J lost 1 base, and 9 bases stayed unmatched. The CDR3 sequence is 17 residues long. CDR1 MNHEY and CDR2 SVGEGT come from the germline V gene. This CDR3 is CASSPGTGVSGTDTQYF. Incomplete CDR3 DNA: TGTGCCAGCAGTCCCGGGACAGGGGTCAGTGGCACAGATACG.

This clone was recorded at least ten times. With the read ending 3 residues before the CDR3 end, the germline J gene is used to fill in that end. V is TRBV4-1 and J is TRBJ2-5, with a possible D match to TRBD1 (6 bases). Germline V gene sequence: CDR1 MGHRA, CDR2 YSYEKL. This CDR3 has 16 amino acids. V lost 0 bases, J lost 7 bases, and 18 bases lay in between. Here the CDR3 reads CASSQDRTERSGTQYF. The CDR3 DNA, read in part, is TGCGCCAGCAGCCAAGATAGGACAGAACGGAGTGGGACC.

This clone was counted many times. From the germline J gene comes the end of the CDR3, since the read stops 3 residues before it. The gene calls are TRBV7-8 and TRBJ1-2, with 7 bases lining up with TRBD1. The germline CDR1 and CDR2 sequences are SGHVS and FQNEAQ. CDR3 size: 13 residues. CDR3 loop: CAIGNRGLYGYTF. The part of the CDR3 DNA that was read is TGTGCTATAGGGAATAGGGGGCTCTATGGC. The complete variable domain, with remaining parts taken from reference TRBV7-8 and TRBJ1-2, reads GAGVSQSPRYKVAKRGQDVALRCDPISGHVSLFWYQQALGQGPEFLTYFQNEAQLDKSGLPSDRFFAERPEGSVSTLKIQRTQQEDSAVYLCAIGNRGLYGYTFGSGTRLTVV.

The table lists this clone with many counts. The CDR3 is cut off 3 residues early in the read; its end comes from the germline J gene. The rearrangement joins TRBV2 to TRBJ1-4; TRBD1 might be the D (5 bases). The CDR3 is 14 amino acids. Trimming cost V 6 bases and J 7 bases, with 15 bases left between them. Per germline, CDR1 SNHLY and CDR2 FYNNEI. The part of the CDR3 DNA that was read is TGTGCCAGCAGCGGGAATAGACAGAGTGAAAAA. It is translated as CASSGNRQSEK. The whole CDR3 region reads CASSGNRQSEKLFF.

This clone was counted many times. The CDR3 end is not reached by the read, which stops 3 residues before it; the germline J gene fills it in. This chain joins TRBV5-1 and TRBJ1-1; 7 nucleotides agree with TRBD1. The J segment lost 0 bases and the V segment lost 0 bases, leaving 5 bases of the junction unmatched. Germline lookup yields CDR1 SGHRS and CDR2 YFSETQ. The length of the CDR3 is 16 residues. The CDR3 spells CASSLGDSIMNTEAFF. The covered CDR3 bases are TGCGCCAGCAGCTTGGGGGACAGTATCATGAACACTGAA. Looking up the rest from reference TRBV5-1 and TRBJ1-1 gives the full variable domain: KAGVTQTPRYLIKTRGQQVTLSCSPISGHRSVSWYQQTPGQGLQFLFEYFSETQRNKGNFPGRFSGRQFSNSRSEMNVSTLELGDSALYLCASSLGDSIMNTEAFFGQGTRLTVV.

This clone was observed at least ten times. The junction shows a germline mismatch at one end, possibly a read error. Coverage ceases 3 residues before the CDR3 finishes, and the germline J gene fills in the end. The gene calls are TRBV4-2 and TRBJ2-1, with 8 bases identical to TRBD2. The CDR3 runs 15 residues. Germline CDR1 is LGHNA and CDR2 is YNFKEQ. The sequenced part of the CDR3 DNA is TGCGCCAGCAGCCAAGAAGAGCGGGAGTACAATGAG. It translates to CASSQEEREYNE. The whole CDR3 region reads CASSQEEREYNEQFF.

This clone came up many times. The read finishes 3 residues shy of the CDR3 end, and the germline J gene is used to complete it. The chain couples TRBV5-1 to TRBJ2-5; 10 bases align to TRBD2. Per the germline V gene, CDR1 is SGHRS and CDR2 is YFSETQ. V lost 0 bases to trimming and J lost 5 bases; unmatched junction nucleotides: 4. The CDR3 has 15 residues. CDR3 DNA (partial): TGCGCCAGCAGCTTGGAAGCGGGAGGGGATGAGACC. Protein: CASSLEAGGDET. The whole CDR3 is CASSLEAGGDETQYF.

This clone was counted ten times or more. The CDR3 end lies 3 residues beyond the end of the read and is filled in from the germline J gene. V is TRBV2 and J is TRBJ1-5; D not certain. The CDR3 runs 11 residues. The germline V gene has CDR1 SNHLY and CDR2 FYNNEI. Trimming removed 5 bases from V and 3 bases from J, with 2 bases in between. The CDR3 DNA, read in part, is TGTGCCAGCAGTCTCAATCAGCCC. Translation: CASSLNQP. The CDR3 as a whole reads CASSLNQPQHF. The full variable domain, its missing parts supplied by reference TRBV2 and TRBJ1-5, is EPEVTQTPSHQVTQMGQEVILRCVPISNHLYFYWYRQILGQKVEFLVSFYNNEISEKSEIFDDQFSVERPDGSNFTLKIRSTKLEDSAMYFCASSLNQPQHFGDGTRLSIL.